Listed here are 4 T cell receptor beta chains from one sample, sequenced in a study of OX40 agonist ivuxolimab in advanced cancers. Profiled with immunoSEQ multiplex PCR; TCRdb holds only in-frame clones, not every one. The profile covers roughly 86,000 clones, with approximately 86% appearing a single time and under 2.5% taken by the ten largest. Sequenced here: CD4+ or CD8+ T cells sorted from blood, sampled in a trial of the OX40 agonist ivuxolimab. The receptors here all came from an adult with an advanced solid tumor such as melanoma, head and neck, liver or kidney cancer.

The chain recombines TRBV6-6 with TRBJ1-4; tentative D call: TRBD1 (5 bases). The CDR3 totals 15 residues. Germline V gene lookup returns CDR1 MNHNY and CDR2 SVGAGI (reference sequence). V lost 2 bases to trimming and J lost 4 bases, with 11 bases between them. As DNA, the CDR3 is TGTGCCAGCAGTTACCCTGGGACGGGTAATGAAAAACTGTTTTTT. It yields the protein CASSYPGTGNEKLFF.

CDR3 DNA: TGCGCCAGCAGTGAAGGAGGTGAAAATGAAAAACTGTTTTTT. Its translation: CASSEGGENEKLFF. The chain employs TRBV10-1 and TRBJ1-4; D gene uncertain. Between the trimmed V and J ends, which lost 3 bases and 5 bases, there was a span of 10 bases. This CDR3 contains 14 residues. CDR1 WNHNN and CDR2 SYGVQD come from the germline V gene (reference sequence).

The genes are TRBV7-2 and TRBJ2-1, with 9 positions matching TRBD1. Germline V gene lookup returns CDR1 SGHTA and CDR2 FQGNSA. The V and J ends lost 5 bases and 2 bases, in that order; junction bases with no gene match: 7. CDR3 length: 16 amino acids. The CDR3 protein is CASSLPGQGPYNEQFF. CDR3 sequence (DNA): TGTGCCAGCAGCCTACCGGGACAGGGTCCCTACAATGAGCAGTTCTTC. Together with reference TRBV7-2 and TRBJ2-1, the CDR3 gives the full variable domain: GAGVSQSPSNKVTEKGKDVELRCDPISGHTALYWYRQSLGQGLEFLIYFQGNSAPDKSGLPSDRFSAERTGGSVSTLTIQRTQQEDSAVYLCASSLPGQGPYNEQFFGPGTRLTVL.

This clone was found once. In DNA, the CDR3 is TGCGCCAGCAGCTTGGCCGGCAGGGAAAGAACAGATACGCAGTATTTT. Translating it yields CASSLAGRERTDTQYF. This chain connects TRBV5-1 to TRBJ2-3; D possibly corresponds to TRBD1 (5 bases). This CDR3 comprises 16 residues. The ends were cut back, 0 bases at V and 3 bases at J, with 14 bases in the middle. Germline lookup yields CDR1 SGHRS and CDR2 YFSETQ.